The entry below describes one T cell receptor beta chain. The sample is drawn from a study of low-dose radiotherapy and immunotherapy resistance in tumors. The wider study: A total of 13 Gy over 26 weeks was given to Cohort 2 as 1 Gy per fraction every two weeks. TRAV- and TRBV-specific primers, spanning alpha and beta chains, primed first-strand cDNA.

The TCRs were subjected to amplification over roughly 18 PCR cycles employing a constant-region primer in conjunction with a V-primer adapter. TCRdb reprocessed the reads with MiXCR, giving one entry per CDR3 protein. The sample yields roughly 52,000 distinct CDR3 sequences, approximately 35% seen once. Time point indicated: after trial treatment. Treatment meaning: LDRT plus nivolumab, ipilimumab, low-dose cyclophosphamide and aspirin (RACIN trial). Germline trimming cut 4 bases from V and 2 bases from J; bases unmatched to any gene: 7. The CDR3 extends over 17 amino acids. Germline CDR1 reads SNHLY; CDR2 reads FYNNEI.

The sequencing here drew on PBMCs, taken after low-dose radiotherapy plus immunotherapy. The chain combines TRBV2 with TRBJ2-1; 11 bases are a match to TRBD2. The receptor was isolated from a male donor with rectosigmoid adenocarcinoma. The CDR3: CASSVRLAGGPYNEQFF. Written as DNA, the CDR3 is TGTGCCAGCAGTGTAAGGCTAGCGGGAGGCCCCTACAATGAGCAGTTCTTC.